Below, 17 T cell receptor beta chains from the same sample are listed, as sequenced in a study of blood T cells in healthy people across ages. It was with a sample-barcoded 5' primer and a J-beta primer mix that a second PCR of about 7 to 12 cycles was run. From the 5' RACE reads, TCRdb called clonotypes with MiXCR, one entry per CDR3 protein. The sample holds roughly 1,300,000 distinct CDR3 sequences, around 59% seen once. The specimen sequenced was blood. These receptors were obtained from a man aged 18 to 30 in good health.

V usage is TRBV20-1 and J usage is TRBJ2-5, with a weak D call TRBD1 (6 bases). The V gene lost 6 bases and the J gene lost 2 bases, with 13 bases spanning the gap. This CDR3 region has 13 residues. In germline, CDR1 is DFQATT, CDR2 SNEGSKA (reference sequence). The CDR3 sequence: CSAPDRSQETQYF. The CDR3 nucleotides read TGCAGTGCCCCGGACAGATCGCAAGAGACCCAGTACTTC.

V usage is TRBV29-1 and J usage is TRBJ2-1; 8 nucleotides align to TRBD2. Germline CDR1 is SQVTM and CDR2 is ANQGSEA. This CDR3 is 14 amino acids long. The V gene end was trimmed by 3 bases and the J gene end by 7 bases; junction bases not matched to a gene: 8. CDR3 loop: CSVDPAGVGNEQFF. The CDR3 coding sequence is TGCAGCGTTGATCCAGCGGGGGTTGGGAATGAGCAGTTCTTC.

The chain couples TRBV27 to TRBJ1-2, with no clear D. Trimming took 6 bases from V and 8 from J, leaving 25 bases between them. Per the germline V gene, CDR1 is MNHEY and CDR2 is SMNVEV (reference sequence). The CDR3 is 16 residues long. CDR3 DNA: TGTGCCAGCAGCCCTTCGGCTACGGGCACCTCTTCAGGCTACACCTTC. It encodes CASSPSATGTSSGYTF.

The chain's CDR3 is CSEESGTGEGETQYF. CDR3 DNA sequence: TGCAGCGAGGAATCCGGGACAGGGGAAGGGGAGACCCAGTACTTC. The V call is TRBV29-1, the J call TRBJ2-5; 10 positions match TRBD1. After removal of 7 bases from V and 5 bases from J, the junction contained 13 bases not matched to a gene. Germline V CDR1 and CDR2: SQVTM, ANQGSEA. The CDR3 spans 15 residues.

CDR3 bases: TGTGCCAGCAGCTCAGGAGTAGGGGCTAACAGTCAGCCCCAGCATTTT. This sequence encodes CASSSGVGANSQPQHF. V and J are TRBV7-9 and TRBJ1-5, with TRBD1 as a possible D gene (5 bases). The CDR3 consists of 16 residues. V lost 4 bases, J lost 6 bases, and 19 bases lay in between. The V gene's germline CDR1 is SEHNR and CDR2 FQNEAQ (reference sequence).

The rearrangement joins TRBV7-8 to TRBJ1-6; D perhaps matches TRBD1 (6 bases). Germline CDR1 SGHVS, CDR2 FQNEAQ. V was clipped by 2 bases and J by 10 bases, with 12 bases between them. The CDR3 consists of 14 residues. This chain's CDR3 is CASSLHRERSPLHF. The CDR3 DNA reads as TGTGCCAGCAGCTTACACAGGGAACGATCACCCCTCCACTTT. Based on the CDR3 plus reference TRBV7-8 and TRBJ1-6, the full variable domain is GAGVSQSPRYKVAKRGQDVALRCDPISGHVSLFWYQQALGQGPEFLTYFQNEAQLDKSGLPSDRFFAERPEGSVSTLKIQRTQQEDSAVYLCASSLHRERSPLHFGNGTRLTVT.

A remark on this clonotype: This may come from a read error, since a much larger clone is one base off. The genes are TRBV7-2 and TRBJ2-7; the D call may be TRBD1 or TRBD2 (5 bases each). Germline V gene lookup returns CDR1 SGHTA and CDR2 FQGNSA. V shed 5 bases and J shed 3 bases, with 17 bases lying between them. The CDR3 loop spans 15 amino acids. The CDR3 is CASSNGEGHLYEQYF. The CDR3 DNA reads TGTGCCAGCAGCAATGGCGAGGGGCATCTCTACGAGCAGTACTTC. The variable domain in full, completed from reference TRBV7-2 and TRBJ2-7, reads GAGVSQSPSNKVTEKGKDVELRCDPISGHTALYWYRQSLGQGLEFLIYFQGNSAPDKSGLPSDRFSAERTGGSVSTLTIQRTQQEDSAVYLCASSNGEGHLYEQYFGPGTRLTVT.

This clonotype was observed a few times. The rearrangement joins TRBV6-5 to TRBJ2-7; no definite D call. The germline CDR1 and CDR2 sequences are MNHEY and SVGAGI. The CDR3 has 15 amino acids. V was shortened by 0 bases and J by 2 bases, with 11 bases between the two germline ends. CDR3 in amino acids: CASSYSGSGTYEQYF. As DNA, the CDR3 is TGTGCCAGCAGTTACTCGGGGTCTGGAACCTACGAGCAGTACTTC.

This clonotype appeared once. V usage is TRBV20-1 and J usage is TRBJ1-1; weak D call: TRBD1 (5 bases). CDR3 length equals 15 residues. V was clipped by 1 base and J by 5 bases, with 17 bases between them. CDR1 and CDR2 (germline): DFQATT, SNEGSKA (reference sequence). The CDR3 sequence is CSARGGGAKGTEAFF. The CDR3 bases are TGCAGTGCTAGAGGGGGCGGGGCAAAGGGTACTGAAGCTTTCTTT.

There are a few counts of this clonotype. The chain links TRBV5-1 to TRBJ2-1; TRBD1 or TRBD2 may be the D gene (5 bases each). The length of the CDR3 is 15 residues. V shed 0 bases and J shed 7 bases, with 14 bases lying between them. In germline, CDR1 is SGHRS, CDR2 YFSETQ. CDR3 region: CASSLDVGVQNEQFF. CDR3 DNA sequence: TGCGCCAGCAGCTTGGACGTGGGGGTACAGAATGAGCAGTTCTTC.

The chain is built from TRBV12-5 and TRBJ2-4; 11 bases match TRBD2. The J call may be in error: the DNA end matches TRBJ2-7 better. This CDR3 is 16 amino acids long. Germline V lookup: CDR1 LGHNT, CDR2 FRNRAP. The CDR3 DNA follows: TGTGCTAGTGGTTTGCCGACACTAGCGGGAGATTACGAGCAGTACTTC. Amino acids: CASGLPTLAGDYEQYF.

The chain employs TRBV5-5 and TRBJ1-2; D uncertain. Germline-derived CDR1 and CDR2 are SGHKS and YYEKEE (reference sequence). V dropped 0 bases and J dropped 3 bases, with 9 bases sitting between them. The CDR3 spans 14 residues. The CDR3 is CASSLAQADYGYTF. The CDR3 nucleotides read TGTGCCAGCAGCTTGGCCCAGGCCGACTATGGCTACACCTTC.

The chain is built from TRBV7-2 and TRBJ2-1; 14 nucleotides match TRBD2. After removal of 4 bases from V and 9 bases from J, the junction contained 5 bases not matched to a gene. The length of the CDR3 is 15 residues. The germline V gene has CDR1 SGHTA and CDR2 FQGNSA. The CDR3 sequence: CASSSTSGGAFEQFF. The CDR3 DNA reads TGTGCCAGCAGCTCGACTAGCGGGGGGGCTTTTGAGCAGTTCTTC.

In this sample, this clonotype turned up once. This chain links TRBV20-1 with TRBJ2-5, with 8 bases lining up with TRBD1. The J call may be faulty, since TRBJ2-7 better matches the DNA end. This CDR3 has 14 amino acids. The germline V gene encodes CDR1 DFQATT and CDR2 SNEGSKA (reference sequence). CDR3 sequence: CSARSIQDRAEQYF. DNA of the CDR3: TGCAGTGCTAGATCCATCCAGGACAGGGCCGAGCAGTACTTC.

J is TRBJ1-2 and V is TRBV5-6, with D uncertain. CDR3 length: 15 residues. CDR1 and CDR2 (germline): SGHDT, YYEEEE. Trimming removed 2 bases from V and 4 bases from J, with 15 bases in between. CDR3 sequence reads: CASSFGTCGAYGYTF. CDR3 in DNA: TGTGCCAGCAGCTTCGGCACCTGCGGAGCCTATGGCTACACCTTC.

This clonotype has just one count. The gene calls are TRBV5-1 and TRBJ2-1, with D unclear. V dropped 2 bases and J dropped 3 bases, with 12 bases sitting between them. The CDR3 is 15 amino acids. Per the germline V gene, CDR1 is SGHRS and CDR2 is YFSETQ. The DNA of the CDR3 is TGCGCCAGCAGCTTAGCAAGAATGGGCTACAATGAGCAGTTCTTC. The encoded protein is CASSLARMGYNEQFF.

The chain combines TRBV6-6 with TRBJ2-1, with D possibly TRBD1 on 5 matching bases. This CDR3 has 13 residues. From germline, CDR1 is MNHNY and CDR2 SVGAGI (reference sequence). The ends were cut back, 6 bases at V and 5 bases at J, with 11 bases in the middle. This chain's CDR3 is CASRLGLNNEQFF. Here the CDR3 DNA reads TGTGCCAGCAGACTGGGGCTAAACAATGAGCAGTTCTTC.